Listed below are T cell receptor beta chains from one sample, sequenced in a study of blood T cell repertoires in COVID-19. Profiling relied on immunoSEQ multiplex PCR, and the TCRdb table lists in-frame clones only, not all of them. The data show about 120,000 clones, under 95% seen once. Sequencing was performed on peripheral blood. Source of these receptors: a man aged 60 to 75 with COVID-19, enrolled during active disease. Each CDR3 is given with its conserved first and last residue. The order of the fields is D gene, V gene, clone size, J gene, CDR3 DNA, CDR3 protein. D genes are given only for firm matches. Size tells how often a clone was seen (once, few, many) or the class of an expanded clone, and some rows leave it out.

D: TRBD2; V: TRBV5-1; size: .; J: TRBJ2-7; DNA: TGCGCCAGCAGCTTGCGGTCGGGAGGGATTTACGAGCAGTACTTC; CDR3: CASSLRSGGIYEQYF
D: TRBD2; V: TRBV14; size: few; J: TRBJ2-5; DNA: TGTGCCAGCAGCCACTTGACTAGCGGAAAAGAGACCCAGTACTTC; CDR3: CASSHLTSGKETQYF
D: TRBD2; V: TRBV10-3; size: few; J: TRBJ2-2; DNA: TGTGCCATCAGTACCACTAGCGGGAGGGCGGGCACCGGGGAGCTGTTTTTT; CDR3: CAISTTSGRAGTGELFF
D: TRBD2; V: TRBV10-3; size: .; J: TRBJ2-7; DNA: TGTGCCATCAGTGCTGGACTAGCGGGAGGATACGAGCAGTACTTC; CDR3: CAISAGLAGGYEQYF
D: .; V: TRBV5-6; size: .; J: TRBJ2-7; DNA: TGTGCCAGCAGCTTGGTTAGTCGGCTAGGCCTTCGGGAGCAGTACTTC; CDR3: CASSLVSRLGLREQYF
D: TRBD1; V: TRBV7-6; size: .; J: TRBJ1-1; DNA: TGTGCCAGCAGCCCTACCCGGGACAGGGTAACTGAAGCTTTCTTT; CDR3: CASSPTRDRVTEAFF
D: .; V: TRBV11-1; size: once; J: TRBJ2-1; DNA: TGTGCCAGCAGCTTAAGGGGTGGCAATGAGCAGTTCTTC; CDR3: CASSLRGGNEQFF
D: TRBD2; V: TRBV15; size: .; J: TRBJ2-5; DNA: TGTGCCACCGGCAGGACGACTAGCGGGAGGGCCTGGGAGACCCAGTACTTC; CDR3: CATGRTTSGRAWETQYF
D: TRBD2; V: TRBV7-2; size: .; J: TRBJ2-1; DNA: TGTGCCAGCAGCCCTAGCGGGAGTCAATACAATGAGCAGTTCTTC; CDR3: CASSPSGSQYNEQFF
D: TRBD1; V: TRBV5-4; size: .; J: TRBJ2-2; DNA: TGTGCCAGCAGCACCCGGACAGGCAACACCGGGGAGCTGTTTTTT; CDR3: CASSTRTGNTGELFF
D: .; V: TRBV3-1/TRBV3-2; size: .; J: TRBJ1-5; DNA: TGTGCCAGCAGCCCAACAGGGAATCAGCCCCAGCATTTT; CDR3: CASSPTGNQPQHF
D: TRBD2; V: TRBV15; size: .; J: TRBJ2-1; DNA: TGTGCCACCAGGAGAAGTTTAGCGGGTGAGCAGTTCTTC; CDR3: CATRRSLAGEQFF
D: .; V: TRBV12-3/TRBV12-4; size: .; J: TRBJ2-3; DNA: TGTGCCAGCAGTTTAGGGACAACCGAAACGCAGTATTTT; CDR3: CASSLGTTETQYF
D: TRBD1; V: TRBV6-5; size: .; J: TRBJ2-7; DNA: TGTGCCAGCAGAAAGACAGGGGACTCCTACGAGCAGTACTTC; CDR3: CASRKTGDSYEQYF
D: .; V: TRBV5-1; size: .; J: TRBJ1-6; DNA: TGCGCCAGCAGAGAGAACAGTCGCTCCTATAATTCACCCCTCCACTTT; CDR3: CASRENSRSYNSPLHF
D: TRBD1; V: TRBV6-5; size: once; J: TRBJ1-4; DNA: TGTGCCAGCAGTCCGTCGACAGGGCGTAATGAAAAACTGTTTTTT; CDR3: CASSPSTGRNEKLFF
D: .; V: TRBV28; size: once; J: TRBJ1-4; DNA: TGTGCCAGCAGGGACAGTAATGAAAAACTGTTTTTT; CDR3: CASRDSNEKLFF
D: TRBD1; V: TRBV28; size: .; J: TRBJ1-6; DNA: TGTGCCAGCAGCCCGGGACAGGATAATTCACCCCTCCACTTT; CDR3: CASSPGQDNSPLHF
D: .; V: TRBV11-2; size: once; J: TRBJ2-1; DNA: TGTGCCAGCAGCTTAGATCGACAGGACAATGAGCAGTTCTTC; CDR3: CASSLDRQDNEQFF
D: .; V: TRBV4-1; size: .; J: TRBJ1-4; DNA: TGCGCCAGCAGCCAAGTCAGTACCGCAACTAATGAAAAACTGTTTTTT; CDR3: CASSQVSTATNEKLFF
D: .; V: TRBV19; size: .; J: TRBJ1-2; DNA: TGTGCCAGTAGTGCGCCAGGGACATCTAACTATGGCTACACCTTC; CDR3: CASSAPGTSNYGYTF
D: .; V: TRBV2; size: .; J: TRBJ1-5; DNA: TGTGCCAGCAGTGAAGGTCGGAGCGCCAATCAGCCCCAGCATTTT; CDR3: CASSEGRSANQPQHF
D: TRBD1; V: TRBV18; size: .; J: TRBJ1-2; DNA: TGTGCCAGCTCAGGGGACAGAGCTAACTATGGCTACACCTTC; CDR3: CASSGDRANYGYTF
D: .; V: TRBV6-5; size: .; J: TRBJ2-5; DNA: TGTGCCAGCACGGTTGACCAAGAGACCCAGTACTTC; CDR3: CASTVDQETQYF
D: .; V: TRBV4-2; size: .; J: TRBJ2-2; DNA: TGTGCCAGCAGCCGCGAGGAGGGCAGGGAGAACACCGGGGAGCTGTTTTTT; CDR3: CASSREEGRENTGELFF